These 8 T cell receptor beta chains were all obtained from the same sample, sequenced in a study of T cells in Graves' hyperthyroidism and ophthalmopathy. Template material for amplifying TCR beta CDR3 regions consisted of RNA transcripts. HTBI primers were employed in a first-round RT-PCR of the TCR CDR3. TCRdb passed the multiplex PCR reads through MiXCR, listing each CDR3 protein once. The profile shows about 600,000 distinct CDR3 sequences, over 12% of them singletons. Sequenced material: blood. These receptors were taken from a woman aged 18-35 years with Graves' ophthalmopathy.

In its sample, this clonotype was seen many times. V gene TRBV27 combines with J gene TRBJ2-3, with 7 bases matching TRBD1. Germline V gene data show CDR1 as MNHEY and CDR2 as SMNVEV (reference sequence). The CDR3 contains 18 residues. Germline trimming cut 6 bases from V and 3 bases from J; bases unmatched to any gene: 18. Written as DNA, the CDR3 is TGTGCCAGCAGAACCCACCGAGGGGACAGACTTGGGACAGATACGCAGTATTTT. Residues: CASRTHRGDRLGTDTQYF.

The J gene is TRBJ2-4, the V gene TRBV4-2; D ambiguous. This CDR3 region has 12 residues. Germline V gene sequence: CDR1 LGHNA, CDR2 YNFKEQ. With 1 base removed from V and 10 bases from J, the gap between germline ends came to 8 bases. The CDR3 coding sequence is TGTGCCAGCAGCCAAGGGTACACGATTCAGTACTTC. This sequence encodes CASSQGYTIQYF.

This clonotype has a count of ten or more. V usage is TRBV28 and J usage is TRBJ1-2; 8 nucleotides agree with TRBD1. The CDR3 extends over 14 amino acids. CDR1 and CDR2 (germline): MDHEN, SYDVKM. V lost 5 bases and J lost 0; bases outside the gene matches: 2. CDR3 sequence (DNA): TGTGCCAGCAGTGAGGACAGGGCTAACTATGGCTACACCTTC. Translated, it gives CASSEDRANYGYTF.

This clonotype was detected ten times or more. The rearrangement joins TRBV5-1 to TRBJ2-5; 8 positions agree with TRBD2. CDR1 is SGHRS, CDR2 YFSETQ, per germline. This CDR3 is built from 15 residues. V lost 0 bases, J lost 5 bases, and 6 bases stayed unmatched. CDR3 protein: CASSLAGGEGETQYF. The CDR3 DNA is TGCGCCAGCAGCTTGGCCGGGGGGGAAGGGGAGACCCAGTACTTC.

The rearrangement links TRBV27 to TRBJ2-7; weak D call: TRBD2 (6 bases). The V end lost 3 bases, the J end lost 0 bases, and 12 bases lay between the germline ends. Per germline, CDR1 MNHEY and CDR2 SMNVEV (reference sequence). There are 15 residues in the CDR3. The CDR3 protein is CASSFSGPSSYEQYF. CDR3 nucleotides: TGTGCCAGCAGTTTTAGCGGACCAAGCTCCTACGAGCAGTACTTC.

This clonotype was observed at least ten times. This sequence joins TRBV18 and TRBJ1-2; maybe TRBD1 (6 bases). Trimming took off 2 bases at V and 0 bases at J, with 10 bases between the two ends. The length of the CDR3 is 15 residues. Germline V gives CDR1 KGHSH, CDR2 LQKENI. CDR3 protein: CASSPRGHSNYGYTF. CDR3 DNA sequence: TGTGCCAGCTCACCAAGGGGACACTCTAACTATGGCTACACCTTC. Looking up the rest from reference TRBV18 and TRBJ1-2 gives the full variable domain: NAGVMQNPRHLVRRRGQEARLRCSPMKGHSHVYWYRQLPEEGLKFMVYLQKENIIDESGMPKERFSAEFPKEGPSILRIQQVVRGDSAAYFCASSPRGHSNYGYTFGSGTRLTVV.

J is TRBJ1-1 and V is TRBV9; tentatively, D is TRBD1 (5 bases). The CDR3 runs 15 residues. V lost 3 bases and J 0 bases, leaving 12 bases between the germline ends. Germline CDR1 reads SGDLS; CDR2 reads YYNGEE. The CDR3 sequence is CASSETTAMNTEAFF. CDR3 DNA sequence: TGTGCCAGCAGCGAGACGACAGCAATGAACACTGAAGCTTTCTTT.

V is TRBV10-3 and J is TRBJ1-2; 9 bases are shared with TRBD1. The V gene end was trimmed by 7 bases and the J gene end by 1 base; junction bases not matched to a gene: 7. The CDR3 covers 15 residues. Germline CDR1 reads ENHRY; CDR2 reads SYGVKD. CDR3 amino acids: CAITPGTGRNYGYTF. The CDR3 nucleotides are TGTGCCATCACCCCCGGGACAGGGCGTAACTATGGCTACACCTTC.